This is a list of T cell receptor beta chains from one sample in a study of CD4 and CD8 cells across lung adenocarcinoma regions. TCRdb reprocessed the PCR reads via MiXCR and lists one record per CDR3 protein. The sample lists 9,500 to 15,000 distinct CDR3 sequences; around 48% were seen once. Material: CD8+ T cells from the margin of a lung tumor. Receptor source: a female donor with lung adenocarcinoma. The CD4 and CD8 labels of this study may be unreliable. CDR3s leave out the opening cysteine and the closing phenylalanine or tryptophan. Part of the rows lack a size; the others show once, few, many or a class for expanded clones.

TRBJ2-2,TRBV7-7,medium-sized,ASSLETNSGELF
TRBJ2-3,TRBV7-2,NA,ASSSSGVGAKNTQY
TRBJ2-1,TRBV7-2,NA,ASSPTGAYNEQF
TRBJ1-2,TRBV6-1,few,ASSDGRIYGYT
TRBJ2-3,TRBV27,medium-sized,ASSAPTGTDTQY
TRBJ2-3,TRBV6-1,NA,ASSLTGVITDAQY
TRBJ1-2,TRBV7-9,NA,ASTLNLGDYGYT
TRBJ1-4,TRBV7-6,few,ASSLLGSREVHNEKLF
TRBJ2-1,TRBV6-1,once,ASSQLERSDTQF
TRBJ1-2,TRBV28,few,ASRSGWISGYT
TRBJ2-5,TRBV7-6,NA,ASSFRQGFGETQY
TRBJ2-3,TRBV9,few,ASSVLGQGTDTQY
TRBJ2-7,TRBV6-1,few,ASKAGGGHEQY
TRBJ1-2,TRBV27,many,ASSPTGQGAKLGYT
TRBJ2-2,TRBV6-5,many,ASSSNPTGATGELF
TRBJ2-5,TRBV6-1,NA,ASRESWQGKTQY
TRBJ1-2,TRBV9,many,ASSPGDTELTSGYT
TRBJ2-1,TRBV6-5,medium-sized,ASSYATGAYNEQF
TRBJ1-4,TRBV12-3/TRBV12-4,NA,ASSPGQGSEKLF
TRBJ2-5,TRBV10-2,NA,ASSEPGPEETLT
TRBJ2-1,TRBV11-3,NA,ASSSLAGVHEQF
TRBJ2-1,TRBV6-1,NA,ASSEPDEIDGVYNEQF
TRBJ1-2,TRBV25-1,NA,ASSGRQSYGYT
TRBJ2-3,TRBV7-2,medium-sized,ASSLVSVDTQY
TRBJ2-3,TRBV6-8,NA,ARTGFCGRAGGRDTDTQY
TRBJ2-4,TRBV6-1,NA,ASSSTRGAQDIQY
TRBJ1-3,TRBV6-4,few,ASSDGVSGNTIY
TRBJ1-1,TRBV7-6,few,ASSLEAAGRTEAF
TRBJ2-2,TRBV7-3,NA,ASSHTGVDTGELF
TRBJ2-3,TRBV6-1,NA,ASGNLETDTQY
TRBJ2-3,TRBV27,NA,ASTRTGSGALY
TRBJ2-3,TRBV6-1,NA,ARRRGAGGPDTQY
TRBJ1-2,TRBV27,medium-sized,ASSWGSRASNYGYT
TRBJ2-5,TRBV7-3,NA,ASSLSGGFQETQY
TRBJ2-1,TRBV12-3/TRBV12-4,NA,ASSLGTRDAQF
NA,TRBV7-7,many,ASSLVDRGEQY
TRBJ2-5,TRBV11-2,medium-sized,ASSLGLGREAEETQY
TRBJ2-3,TRBV6-1,few,ASSEEAWDTQY
TRBJ2-1,TRBV10-1,NA,ASSDRETARF
TRBJ1-1,TRBV6-5,NA,ASSYSNTEAF
TRBJ2-6,TRBV6-1,once,ASSEGGGANVLT
TRBJ1-2,TRBV6-1,many,ASSAEVGLYGYT
NA,TRBV6-2/TRBV6-3,NA,ASTYGGLLQETQY
NA,TRBV6-5,few,ASSSGSWETQY
TRBJ2-3,TRBV11-2,NA,ASSQIDTQY
TRBJ2-2,TRBV12-3/TRBV12-4,NA,ASSLNALQGWTDALF
TRBJ2-3,TRBV10-2,NA,ASRLSGHFVNTGTQY